This is a list of T cell receptor beta chains from one sample in a study of CD8+CD57+ T cells in acquired aplastic anemia. TCRdb reanalysed the reads using MiXCR and keeps one entry per CDR3 protein. This sample has 150,000 to 200,000 distinct CDR3 sequences, with less than 50% found just once. Specimen: sorted CD4+, CD8+, or CD8+CD57+ T cells (not recorded which) from PBMCs. These receptors all stem from a human donor with aplastic anemia. Each CDR3 is given with its conserved first and last residue. D genes are given only for firm matches. Rows give clone size only sometimes, using once, few, many, or a class for an expanded clone.

J,size,V,D,CDR3,DNA
TRBJ1-1,-,TRBV6-2/TRBV6-3,TRBD1,CASTPSGTLRGGTGAFF,TGTGCCAGCACCCCGTCCGGGACACTAAGAGGGGGCACTGGAGCTTTCTTT
TRBJ2-7,many,TRBV19,-,CASRGVLGEQYF,TGTGCCAGTAGGGGGGTATTGGGCGAGCAGTACTTC
TRBJ1-6,-,TRBV20-1,-,CSVHTLGRDNSPLHF,TGCAGTGTCCACACCCTCGGCAGGGATAATTCACCCCTCCACTTT
TRBJ1-4,many,TRBV5-1,-,CASSKDGRGTNEKLFF,TGCGCCAGCAGCAAGGACGGCAGGGGAACTAATGAAAAACTGTTTTTT
TRBJ1-2,-,TRBV10-3,-,CAISESGLGGYTF,TGTGCCATCAGTGAGTCAGGGCTTGGTGGCTACACCTTC
TRBJ2-5,few,TRBV12-3/TRBV12-4,TRBD2,CASSLGLAGGFGETQYF,TGTGCCAGCAGTCTGGGACTAGCGGGAGGTTTTGGAGAGACCCAGTACTTC
TRBJ1-1,once,TRBV15,-,CASRGAGANTEAFF,TGTGCCAGCAGGGGAGCGGGAGCGAACACTGAAGCTTTCTTT
TRBJ1-1,few,TRBV29-1,TRBD1,CSGDRGTEAFF,TGCAGCGGGGACAGGGGCACTGAAGCTTTCTTT
TRBJ2-2,-,TRBV19,-,CASRRQGRITGELFF,TGTGCCAGTCGAAGGCAGGGGCGGATCACCGGGGAGCTGTTTTTT
TRBJ2-5,many,TRBV5-1,-,CASSLGEETQYF,TGCGCCAGCAGCTTGGGTGAAGAGACCCAGTACTTC
TRBJ2-7,-,TRBV20-1,-,CSASGPYEQYF,TGCAGTGCTTCGGGTCCCTACGAGCAGTACTTC
TRBJ2-7,few,TRBV19,-,CASSFRDTASYEQYF,TGTGCCAGTAGTTTCCGGGACACGGCCTCCTACGAGCAGTACTTC
TRBJ2-1,few,TRBV5-1,TRBD2,CASSSGWGGGYPADNEQFF,TGCGCCAGCAGCAGCGGATGGGGCGGGGGGTACCCCGCCGACAATGAGCAGTTCTTC
TRBJ2-2,-,TRBV10-2,TRBD2,CASGLAGESNTGELFF,TGCGCCAGCGGATTAGCGGGAGAATCGAACACCGGGGAGCTGTTTTTT
TRBJ1-1,-,TRBV2,TRBD1,CASSGSGQPNTEAFF,TGTGCCAGCAGTGGTTCGGGACAGCCGAACACTGAAGCTTTCTTT
TRBJ1-4,many,TRBV5-6,TRBD1,CASSRGRWEKLFF,TGTGCCAGCAGCAGGGGGCGCTGGGAAAAACTGTTTTTT
TRBJ2-5,many,TRBV7-2,TRBD2,CASSPRTSGSGETQYF,TGTGCCAGCAGCCCACGGACTAGCGGGAGCGGGGAGACCCAGTACTTC
TRBJ2-4,once,TRBV29-1,-,CSVRTALAKNIQYF,TGCAGCGTTCGAACTGCGCTAGCCAAAAACATTCAGTACTTC
TRBJ1-2,-,TRBV20-1,-,CSARDTGARSSYGYTF,TGCAGTGCTAGAGATACCGGGGCTCGAAGTAGCTATGGCTACACCTTC
TRBJ1-6,-,TRBV24-1,-,CATNYRDKGSPLHF,TGTGCCACCAATTACCGGGACAAAGGCTCACCCCTCCACTTT